Listed here is a single TCR beta chain. Germline CDR1 and CDR2: SGHRS and YFSETQ. The trim removed 1 base at V and 8 bases at J, leaving 6 bases unmatched. The CDR3 has 15 residues. This entry comes from a study of blood T cell repertoires in COVID-19. Assay used: immunoSEQ multiplex PCR; TCRdb lists only in-frame clones, some missing. The sample records about 120,000 clones, approximately 85% being singletons. The sequenced material came from peripheral blood. The V gene is TRBV5-1, the J gene TRBJ2-1; 10 bases line up with TRBD2. This clonotype was sampled from a woman in her sixties with COVID-19, enrolled during active disease. The CDR3 loop reads CASSLSGGAFDEQFF. The CDR3 DNA is TGCGCCAGCAGCTTGAGCGGGGGGGCCTTCGATGAGCAGTTCTTC.